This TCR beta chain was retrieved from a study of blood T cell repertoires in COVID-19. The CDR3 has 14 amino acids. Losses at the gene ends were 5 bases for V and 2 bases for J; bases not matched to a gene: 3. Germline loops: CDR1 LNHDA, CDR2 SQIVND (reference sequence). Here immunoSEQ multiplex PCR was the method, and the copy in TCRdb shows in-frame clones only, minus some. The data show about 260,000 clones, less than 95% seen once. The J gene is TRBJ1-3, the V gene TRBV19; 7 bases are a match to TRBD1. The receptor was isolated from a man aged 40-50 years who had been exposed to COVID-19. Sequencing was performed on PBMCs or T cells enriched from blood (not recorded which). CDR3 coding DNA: TGTGCCAGTAGTCCGGGGACAGCTGGAAACACCATATATTTT. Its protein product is CASSPGTAGNTIYF.